A selection of T cell receptor beta chains follows, all from one sample in a study of metastatic and nonmetastatic thyroid tumors. With MiXCR, TCRdb called clones anew from the PCR reads. The sample holds about 40,000 clones, around 17% seen once. Sequencing was done on a sample of blood. Receptors were obtained from a female donor with papillary thyroid cancer or a benign thyroid nodule (not recorded which). Some clones in this sample may be carry-over from other donors' samples. Each CDR3 is given with its conserved first and last residue. A D gene is named only where the DNA matches it firmly. Where a row states a size, it is once, few, many or the class of an expanded clone; other rows omit it.

size	D	V	J	CDR3	DNA
many	TRBD1	TRBV5-4	TRBJ1-2	CASSLGTGDLYGYTF	TGTGCCAGCAGCTTGGGGACAGGGGACCTATATGGCTACACCTTC
many	TRBD1	TRBV29-1	TRBJ2-3	CSVEARGTGARGDTQYF	TGCAGCGTTGAAGCGAGGGGGACAGGGGCGAGGGGAGATACGCAGTATTTT
many	-	TRBV25-1	TRBJ1-4	CASSNSPINEKLFF	TGTGCCAGCAGTAACAGCCCGATTAATGAAAAACTGTTTTTT
many	TRBD2	TRBV19	TRBJ2-5	CASSISRLAGVRETQYF	TGTGCCAGTAGTATTTCCCGACTAGCGGGGGTGAGGGAGACCCAGTACTTC
many	-	TRBV5-5	TRBJ1-2	CASSLNLPNYGYTF	TGTGCTAGCAGCTTGAACCTTCCTAACTATGGCTACACCTTC
-	TRBD1	TRBV5-1	TRBJ2-7	CASSWTGLSEQYF	TGCGCCAGCAGCTGGACAGGGCTAAGCGAGCAGTACTTC
many	TRBD1	TRBV2	TRBJ1-1	CASRLRQGGTEAFF	TGTGCCAGCAGACTCCGACAGGGAGGGACTGAAGCTTTCTTT
many	-	TRBV5-8	TRBJ2-1	CASSLDGRSSYNEQFF	TGTGCCAGCAGCTTGGACGGCCGTAGCTCCTACAATGAGCAGTTCTTC
many	-	TRBV11-2	TRBJ1-1	CASSLGAANTEAFF	TGTGCCAGCAGCTTAGGGGCCGCGAACACTGAAGCTTTCTTT
many	-	TRBV5-1	TRBJ2-7	CASSLSVGPIYEQYF	TGCGCCAGCAGCTTGAGTGTAGGGCCCATTTACGAGCAGTACTTC
many	-	TRBV3-1	TRBJ2-7	CASSPVGTFSYEQYF	TGTGCCAGCAGCCCCGTGGGGACATTCTCCTACGAGCAGTACTTC
-	TRBD1	TRBV30	TRBJ2-6	CACLQGAGSNFLTF	TGTGCCTGCCTACAGGGGGCTGGGTCCAACTTCCTGACTTTC
-	-	TRBV2	TRBJ1-2	CASRGRETPNYGYTF	TGTGCCAGCAGGGGACGCGAAACGCCTAACTATGGCTACACCTTC
-	-	TRBV19	TRBJ2-7	CASSRVLEEQYF	TGTGCCAGTAGCAGGGTTCTAGAAGAGCAGTACTTC
many	-	TRBV28	TRBJ1-1	CASSLAGAFTEAFF	TGTGCCAGCAGTTTAGCGGGCGCTTTCACTGAAGCTTTCTTT
many	-	TRBV7-9	TRBJ2-1	CASSHLQGISNEQFF	TGTGCCAGCAGCCACCTACAGGGAATAAGCAATGAGCAGTTCTTC
-	TRBD2	TRBV5-6	TRBJ2-5	CASSPTGGFQETQYF	TGTGCCAGCAGCCCGACCGGGGGGTTCCAAGAGACCCAGTACTTC
few	-	TRBV6-2/TRBV6-3	TRBJ1-1	CASRWTGLTEAFF	TGTGCCAGCAGGTGGACGGGGCTGACTGAAGCTTTCTTT